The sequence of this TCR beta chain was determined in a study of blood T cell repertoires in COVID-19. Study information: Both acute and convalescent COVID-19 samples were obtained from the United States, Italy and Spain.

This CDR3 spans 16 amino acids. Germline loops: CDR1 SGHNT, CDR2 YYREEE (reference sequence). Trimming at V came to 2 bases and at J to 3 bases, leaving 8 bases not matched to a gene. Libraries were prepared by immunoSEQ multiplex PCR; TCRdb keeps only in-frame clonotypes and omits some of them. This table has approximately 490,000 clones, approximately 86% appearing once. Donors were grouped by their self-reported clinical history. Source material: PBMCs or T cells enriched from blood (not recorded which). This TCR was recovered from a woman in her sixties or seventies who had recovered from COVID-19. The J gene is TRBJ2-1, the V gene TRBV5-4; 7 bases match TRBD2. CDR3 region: CASSFDSGEGYNEQFF. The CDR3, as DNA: TGTGCCAGCAGCTTCGACTCCGGGGAGGGCTACAATGAGCAGTTCTTC.